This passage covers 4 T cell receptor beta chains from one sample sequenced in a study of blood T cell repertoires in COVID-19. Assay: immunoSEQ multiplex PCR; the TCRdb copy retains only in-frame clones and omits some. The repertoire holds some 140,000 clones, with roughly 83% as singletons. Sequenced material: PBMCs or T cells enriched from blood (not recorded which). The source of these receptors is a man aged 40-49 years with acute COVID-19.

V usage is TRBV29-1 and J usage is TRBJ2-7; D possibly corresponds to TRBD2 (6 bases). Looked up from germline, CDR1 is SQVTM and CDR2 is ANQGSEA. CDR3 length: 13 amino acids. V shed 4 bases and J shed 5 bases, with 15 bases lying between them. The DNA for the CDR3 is TGCAGCGTTGTAGCCGGGAGTTGGGACGAGCAGTACTTC. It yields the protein CSVVAGSWDEQYF.

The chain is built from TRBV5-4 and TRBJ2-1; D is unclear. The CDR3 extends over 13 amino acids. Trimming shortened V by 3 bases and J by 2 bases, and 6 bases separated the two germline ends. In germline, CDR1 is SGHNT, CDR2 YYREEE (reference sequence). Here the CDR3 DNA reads TGTGCCAGCAGCTCCTCTGCCTACAATGAGCAGTTCTTC. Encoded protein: CASSSSAYNEQFF.

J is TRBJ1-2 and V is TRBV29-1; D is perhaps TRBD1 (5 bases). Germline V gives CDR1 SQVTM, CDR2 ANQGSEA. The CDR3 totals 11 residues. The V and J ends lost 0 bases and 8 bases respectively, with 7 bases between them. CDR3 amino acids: CSVEDRGGYTF. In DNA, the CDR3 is TGCAGCGTTGAAGATCGGGGGGGCTACACCTTC.

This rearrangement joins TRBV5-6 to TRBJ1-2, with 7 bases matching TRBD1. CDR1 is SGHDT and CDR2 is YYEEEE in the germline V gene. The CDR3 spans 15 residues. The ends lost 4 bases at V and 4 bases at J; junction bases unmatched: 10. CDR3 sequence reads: CASSRWEGGSYGYTF. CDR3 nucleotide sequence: TGTGCCAGCAGCCGGTGGGAAGGGGGCTCCTATGGCTACACCTTC.